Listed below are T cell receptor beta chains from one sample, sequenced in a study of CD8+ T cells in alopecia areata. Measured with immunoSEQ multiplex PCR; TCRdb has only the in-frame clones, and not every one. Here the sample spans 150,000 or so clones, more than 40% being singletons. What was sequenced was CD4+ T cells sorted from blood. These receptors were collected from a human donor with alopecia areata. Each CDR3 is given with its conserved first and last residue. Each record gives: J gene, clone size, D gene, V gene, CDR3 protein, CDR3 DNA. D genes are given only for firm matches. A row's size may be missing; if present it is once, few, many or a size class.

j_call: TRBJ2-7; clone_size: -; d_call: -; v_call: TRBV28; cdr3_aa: CASKLAYEQYF; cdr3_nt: TGTGCCAGCAAGCTCGCCTACGAGCAGTACTTC
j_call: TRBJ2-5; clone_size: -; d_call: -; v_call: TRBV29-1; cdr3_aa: CSVGHSQETQYF; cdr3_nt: TGCAGCGTGGGACACTCCCAAGAGACCCAGTACTTC
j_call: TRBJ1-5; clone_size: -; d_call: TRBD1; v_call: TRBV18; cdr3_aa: CASRTGLDQPQHF; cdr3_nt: TGTGCCAGCCGGACAGGCCTGGATCAGCCCCAGCATTTT
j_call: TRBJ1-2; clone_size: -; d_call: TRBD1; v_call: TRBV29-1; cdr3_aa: CSVEVGQGTSGYTF; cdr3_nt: TGCAGCGTTGAAGTAGGACAGGGGACGTCCGGCTACACCTTC
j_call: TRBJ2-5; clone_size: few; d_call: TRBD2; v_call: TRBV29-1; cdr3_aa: CSVAAGGPRQTQYF; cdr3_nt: TGCAGCGTTGCGGCGGGAGGGCCCCGCCAGACCCAGTACTTC
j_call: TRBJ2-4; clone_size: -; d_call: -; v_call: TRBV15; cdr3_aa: CATSRDQRGFAKNIQYF; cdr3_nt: TGTGCCACCAGCAGAGATCAAAGGGGCTTCGCCAAAAACATTCAGTACTTC
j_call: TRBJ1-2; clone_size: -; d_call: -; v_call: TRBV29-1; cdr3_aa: CSVEGGIRDYGYTF; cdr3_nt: TGCAGCGTTGAAGGGGGGATTAGAGACTATGGCTACACCTTC
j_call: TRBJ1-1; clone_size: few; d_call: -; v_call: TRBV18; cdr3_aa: CASSPPSGRGNTEAFF; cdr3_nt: TGTGCCAGCTCACCACCGTCAGGGAGGGGGAACACTGAAGCTTTCTTT
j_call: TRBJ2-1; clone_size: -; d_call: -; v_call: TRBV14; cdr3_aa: CASSQEGGRAYEQFF; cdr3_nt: TGTGCCAGCAGCCAAGAAGGGGGGAGGGCCTATGAGCAGTTCTTC
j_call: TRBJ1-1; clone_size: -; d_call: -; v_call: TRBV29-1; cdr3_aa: CSVVGLSEAFF; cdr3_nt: TGCAGCGTTGTGGGGCTCTCTGAAGCTTTCTTT
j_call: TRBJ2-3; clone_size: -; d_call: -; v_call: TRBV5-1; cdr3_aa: CASSLRDSTDTQYF; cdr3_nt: TGCGCCAGCAGCTTGAGGGACAGCACAGATACGCAGTATTTT
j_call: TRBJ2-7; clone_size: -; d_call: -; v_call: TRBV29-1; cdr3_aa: CSVEGGLEQYF; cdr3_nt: TGCAGCGTTGAAGGAGGGTTAGAGCAGTACTTC
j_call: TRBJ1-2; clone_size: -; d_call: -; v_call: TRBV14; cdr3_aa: CASSRTIGGYTF; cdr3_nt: TGTGCCAGCAGCCGGACAATTGGCGGCTACACCTTC
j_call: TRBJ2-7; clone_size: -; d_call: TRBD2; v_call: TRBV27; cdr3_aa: CASSLRSSGSYEQYF; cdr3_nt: TGTGCCAGCAGTTTACGGTCTAGCGGGAGCTACGAGCAGTACTTC
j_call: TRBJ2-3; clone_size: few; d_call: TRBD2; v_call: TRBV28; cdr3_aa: CASSLLLAGGPSTDTQYF; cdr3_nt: TGTGCCAGCAGTTTATTACTAGCGGGAGGACCGAGCACAGATACGCAGTATTTT
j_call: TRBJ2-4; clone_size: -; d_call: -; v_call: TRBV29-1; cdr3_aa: CSVEGNDRNIQYF; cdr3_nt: TGCAGCGTTGAAGGAAACGACAGGAACATTCAGTACTTC
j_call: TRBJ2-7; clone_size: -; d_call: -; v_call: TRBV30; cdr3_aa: CAWSGAGRQRQYF; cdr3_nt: TGTGCCTGGAGTGGAGCCGGGCGACAAAGGCAGTACTTC
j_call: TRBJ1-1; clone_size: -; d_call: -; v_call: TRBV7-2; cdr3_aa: CASSSMGRGGTEAFF; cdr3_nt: TGTGCCAGCAGCTCCATGGGGCGGGGAGGCACTGAAGCTTTCTTT
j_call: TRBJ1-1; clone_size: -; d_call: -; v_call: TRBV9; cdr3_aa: CASSVDGFGTEAFF; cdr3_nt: TGTGCCAGCAGCGTAGATGGATTTGGCACTGAAGCTTTCTTT
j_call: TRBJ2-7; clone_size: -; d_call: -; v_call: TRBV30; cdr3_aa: CAWSVQSRGFSPYEQYF; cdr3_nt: TGTGCCTGGAGTGTACAGTCGCGTGGTTTTTCCCCCTACGAGCAGTACTTC
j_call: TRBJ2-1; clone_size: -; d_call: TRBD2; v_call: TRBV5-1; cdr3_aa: CASSSGGGSSYNEQFF; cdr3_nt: TGCGCCAGCAGTTCGGGGGGAGGGAGCTCCTACAATGAGCAGTTCTTC